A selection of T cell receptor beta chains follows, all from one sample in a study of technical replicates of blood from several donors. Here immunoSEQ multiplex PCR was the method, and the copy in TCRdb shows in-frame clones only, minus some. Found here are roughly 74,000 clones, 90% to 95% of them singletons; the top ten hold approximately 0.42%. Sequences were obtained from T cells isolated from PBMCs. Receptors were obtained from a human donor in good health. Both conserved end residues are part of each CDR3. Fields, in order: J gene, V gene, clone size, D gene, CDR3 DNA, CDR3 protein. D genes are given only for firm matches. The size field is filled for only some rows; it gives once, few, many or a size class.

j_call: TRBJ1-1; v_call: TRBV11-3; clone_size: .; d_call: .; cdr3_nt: TGTGCCAGCAGCCTGACAGGAAACACTGAAGCTTTCTTT; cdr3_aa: CASSLTGNTEAFF
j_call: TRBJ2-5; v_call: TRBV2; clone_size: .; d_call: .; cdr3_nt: TGTGCCAGCGACGGGAAAGAGACCCAGTACTTC; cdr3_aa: CASDGKETQYF
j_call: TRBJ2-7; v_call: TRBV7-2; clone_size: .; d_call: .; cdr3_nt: TGTGCCAGCAGCTCCATTTACGAGCAGTACTTC; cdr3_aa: CASSSIYEQYF
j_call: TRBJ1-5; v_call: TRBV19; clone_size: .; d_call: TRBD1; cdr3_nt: TGTGCCACCAATTCGGACAGGGCAGTTAGTCAGCCCCAGCATTTT; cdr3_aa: CATNSDRAVSQPQHF
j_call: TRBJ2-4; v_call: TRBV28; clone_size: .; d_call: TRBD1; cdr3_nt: TGTGCCAGCACTCCTCCACCGGGACAGGGATCAGCCAAAAACATTCAGTACTTC; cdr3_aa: CASTPPPGQGSAKNIQYF
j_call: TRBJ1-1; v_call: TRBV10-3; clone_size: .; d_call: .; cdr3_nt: TGTGCCATCAAGGCAGGGGATCTCCTGAACACTGAAGCTTTCTTT; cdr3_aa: CAIKAGDLLNTEAFF
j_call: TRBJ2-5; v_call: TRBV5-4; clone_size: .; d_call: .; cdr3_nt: TGTGCCAGCAGCTCGCCTGAGGGAAGCGGCCAAGAGACCCAGTACTTC; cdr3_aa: CASSSPEGSGQETQYF
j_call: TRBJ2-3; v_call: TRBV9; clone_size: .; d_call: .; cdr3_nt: TGTGCCAGCAGCGCCCGGAGTGTCGCAGATACGCAGTATTTT; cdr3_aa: CASSARSVADTQYF
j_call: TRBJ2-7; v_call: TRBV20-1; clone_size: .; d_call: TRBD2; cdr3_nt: TGCAGTGCGGGGGGGGGTTACGAGCAGTACTTC; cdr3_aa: CSAGGGYEQYF
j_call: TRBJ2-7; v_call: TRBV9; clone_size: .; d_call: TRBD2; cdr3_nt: TGTGCCAGCAGCGTCACTAGCGGTGCCTACGAGCAGTACTTC; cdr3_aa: CASSVTSGAYEQYF
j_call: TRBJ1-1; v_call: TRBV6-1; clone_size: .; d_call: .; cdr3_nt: TGTGCCAGCAAGGACGGAGGGAACACTGAAGCTTTCTTT; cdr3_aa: CASKDGGNTEAFF
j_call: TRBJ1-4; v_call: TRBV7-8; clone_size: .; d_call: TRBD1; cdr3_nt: TGTGCCAGCGGTCAGTCCGGGACAGGGGAAAAACTGTTTTTT; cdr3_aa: CASGQSGTGEKLFF
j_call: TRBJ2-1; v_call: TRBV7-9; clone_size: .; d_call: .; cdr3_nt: TGTGCCAGCAAGCTCCTGGGGGGCGGCGGGGGAAATGAGCAGTTCTTC; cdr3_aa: CASKLLGGGGGNEQFF
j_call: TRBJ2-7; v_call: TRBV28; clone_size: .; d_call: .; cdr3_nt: TGTGCCAGCAGTTTTTGGTACAGGCTCAACGAGCAGTACTTC; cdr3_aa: CASSFWYRLNEQYF
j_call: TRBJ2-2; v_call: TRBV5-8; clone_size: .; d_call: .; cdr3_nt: TGTGCCAGCAGCTGGGATTGGGGAGGAGACACCGGGGAGCTGTTTTTT; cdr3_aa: CASSWDWGGDTGELFF
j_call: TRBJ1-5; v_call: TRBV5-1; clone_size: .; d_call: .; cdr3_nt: TGCGCCAGCAGCTTAGCACCCAATAGCAATCAGCCCCAGCATTTT; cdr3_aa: CASSLAPNSNQPQHF
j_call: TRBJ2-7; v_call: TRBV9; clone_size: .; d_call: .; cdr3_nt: TGTGCCAGCAGCCCCAAGGCGGGGCCGGCCGAGCAGTACTTC; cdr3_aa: CASSPKAGPAEQYF
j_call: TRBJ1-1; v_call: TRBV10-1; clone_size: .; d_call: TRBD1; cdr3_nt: TGCGCCAGCAGTGAGTTTGGGACAGGGGAAACTGAAGCTTTCTTT; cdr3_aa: CASSEFGTGETEAFF
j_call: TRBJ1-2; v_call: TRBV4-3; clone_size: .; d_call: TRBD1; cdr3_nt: TGCGCCTCTGGGACAGGGGAGGGCGGCTACACCTTC; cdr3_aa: CASGTGEGGYTF
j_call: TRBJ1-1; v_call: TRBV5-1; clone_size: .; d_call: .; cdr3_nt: TGCGCCAGCAGCCCACCGGGTAGTACTGAAGCTTTCTTT; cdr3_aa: CASSPPGSTEAFF
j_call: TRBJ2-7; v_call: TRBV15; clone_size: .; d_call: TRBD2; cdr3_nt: TGTGCCACCAGCAGAGATGTGGCGGGGGGCGCGAGGGACGAGCAGTACTTC; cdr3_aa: CATSRDVAGGARDEQYF
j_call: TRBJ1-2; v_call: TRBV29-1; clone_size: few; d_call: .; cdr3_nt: TGCAGCGTTGAGAACAGGGAAACCGACTATGGCTACACCTTC; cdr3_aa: CSVENRETDYGYTF
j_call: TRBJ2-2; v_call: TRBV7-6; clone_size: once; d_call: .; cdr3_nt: TGTGCCAGCAGCTTTGCGGGACTCAACACCGGGGAGCTGTTTTTT; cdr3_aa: CASSFAGLNTGELFF
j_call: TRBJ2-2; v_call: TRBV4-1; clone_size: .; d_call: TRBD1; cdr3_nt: TGCGCCAGCAGTCGCACAGGGGGCATTAACGGGGAGCTGTTTTTT; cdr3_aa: CASSRTGGINGELFF
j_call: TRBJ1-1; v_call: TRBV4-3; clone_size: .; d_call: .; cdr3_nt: TGCGCCAGCAGCCAAGACTCGAACACTGAAGCTTTCTTT; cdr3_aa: CASSQDSNTEAFF
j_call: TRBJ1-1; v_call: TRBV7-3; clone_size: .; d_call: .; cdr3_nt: TGTGCCAGCAGCACAACGGGGGACACTGAAGCTTTCTTT; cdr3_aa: CASSTTGDTEAFF
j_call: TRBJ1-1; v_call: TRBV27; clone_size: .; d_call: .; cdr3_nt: TGTGCCAGCAGTTTAATGCGTCCACAGCTCACTGAAGCTTTCTTT; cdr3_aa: CASSLMRPQLTEAFF
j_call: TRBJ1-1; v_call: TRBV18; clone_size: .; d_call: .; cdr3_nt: TGTGCCAGCTCACCGTTCATAGCCGGGACAACGAACACTGAAGCTTTCTTT; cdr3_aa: CASSPFIAGTTNTEAFF
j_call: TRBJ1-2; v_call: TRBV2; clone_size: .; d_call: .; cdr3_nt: TGTGCCAGCAGTGGGACAACAACCTATGGCTACACCTTC; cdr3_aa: CASSGTTTYGYTF
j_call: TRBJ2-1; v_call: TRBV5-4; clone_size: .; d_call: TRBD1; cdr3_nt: TGTGCCAGCAGCTTTGGGAGGGACAGGGTCTACAATGAGCAGTTCTTC; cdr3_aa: CASSFGRDRVYNEQFF